Listed below are T cell receptor beta chains from one sample, sequenced in a study of blood T cell repertoires in COVID-19. The method was immunoSEQ multiplex PCR; TCRdb's version includes in-frame clones alone and lacks a portion of them. The table lists 140,000 to 150,000 clones, about 87% of them singletons. Sequenced: peripheral blood. The source of these receptors is a human donor in a cohort sampled during active COVID-19. Each CDR3 is given with its conserved first and last residue. A D gene is named only where the DNA matches it firmly. The size entry is marked missing in some rows and otherwise reads once, few, many or a size class.

d_call	clone_size	v_call	j_call	cdr3_nt	cdr3_aa
NA	NA	TRBV11-3	TRBJ1-1	TGTGCCAGCAGCCCCCCCCAGGGGAGAGCTTTCTTT	CASSPPQGRAFF
TRBD2	NA	TRBV5-1	TRBJ2-7	TGCGCCAGCAGCTTTCGCGGGGGAGCTTACGAGCAGTACTTC	CASSFRGGAYEQYF
TRBD1	NA	TRBV19	TRBJ1-2	TGTGCCAGCACTTCCACCGGGACAGCGCCGGGCTACACCTTC	CASTSTGTAPGYTF
NA	NA	TRBV12-3/TRBV12-4	TRBJ1-1	TGTGCCAGCACTTTGACTGGAGGTACTGAAGCTTTCTTT	CASTLTGGTEAFF
NA	NA	TRBV19	TRBJ1-3	TGTGCCAGTAGTAGTGGACGGGGCTCTGGAAACACCATATATTTT	CASSSGRGSGNTIYF
TRBD1	NA	TRBV4-2	TRBJ1-3	TGTGCCAGCAGCCAAGGGAGGGGGCTTGGATCTGGAAACACCATATATTTT	CASSQGRGLGSGNTIYF
NA	NA	TRBV29-1	TRBJ1-1	TGCAGCGCAGCTCTCGGGGGGTCGAGGACTGAAGCTTTCTTT	CSAALGGSRTEAFF
NA	few	TRBV4-3	TRBJ2-2	TGCGCCAGCAGCCAAGATCTACCAGGGAACACCGGGGAGCTGTTTTTT	CASSQDLPGNTGELFF
TRBD1	once	TRBV10-3	TRBJ2-1	TGTGCCATCAGGCCAACCCAGGGACAGGGTGGCGATGAGCAGTTCTTC	CAIRPTQGQGGDEQFF
TRBD1	NA	TRBV27	TRBJ1-5	TGTGCCAGCAGCTTGGGACAGGGAAGCAATCAGCCCCAGCATTTT	CASSLGQGSNQPQHF
TRBD2	NA	TRBV28	TRBJ2-3	TGTGCCAGCAGTTTATCCCCGGGACTAGGGAGCCTCACAGATACGCAGTATTTT	CASSLSPGLGSLTDTQYF
TRBD1	NA	TRBV7-2	TRBJ1-3	TGTGCCAGCAGCTCCCGGACAGGGGGCAGTAAGGGAAACACCATATATTTT	CASSSRTGGSKGNTIYF
NA	NA	TRBV4-2	TRBJ2-5	TGTGCCAGCAGCCAAGGAACGGGGGACCGAGGGGAGACCCAGTACTTC	CASSQGTGDRGETQYF
TRBD2	NA	TRBV28	TRBJ2-3	TGTGCCAGCAGCCGACTAGCCTCCCCCACAGATACGCAGTATTTT	CASSRLASPTDTQYF
TRBD1	NA	TRBV5-1	TRBJ1-2	TGCGCCAGCAGCTTGGATGGGACAGCCTATGGCTACACCTTC	CASSLDGTAYGYTF
TRBD1	NA	TRBV6-1	TRBJ2-1	TGTGCCAGCAGTGAATCCTACAGGGGGAATGAGCAGTTCTTC	CASSESYRGNEQFF
NA	few	TRBV2	TRBJ2-2	TGTGCCAGCAGACAGGGATGGACCGGGGAGCTGTTTTTT	CASRQGWTGELFF
NA	NA	TRBV7-3	TRBJ2-5	TGTGCCAGCAGCTTAAGTACCTTCGGGACCCAGTACTTC	CASSLSTFGTQYF
TRBD2	NA	TRBV10-3	TRBJ2-1	TGTGCCATCAGTCGGGGGGGTTTGAGGTCCTACAATGAGCAGTTCTTC	CAISRGGLRSYNEQFF
TRBD1	NA	TRBV5-4	TRBJ2-7	TGTGCCAGCAGCCGGGGACAGAGCTACGAGCAGTACTTC	CASSRGQSYEQYF
NA	NA	TRBV25-1	TRBJ1-4	TGTGCCAGCAGTGAGCCAACAGCTGCAACTAATGAAAAACTGTTTTTT	CASSEPTAATNEKLFF
TRBD2	once	TRBV5-1	TRBJ2-3	TGCGCCAGCAGCGTGGGGAGGGGCGCCTTGACAGATACGCAGTATTTT	CASSVGRGALTDTQYF
NA	NA	TRBV20-1	TRBJ1-2	TGCAGTGCCCAGGACAGCTATGGCTACACCTTC	CSAQDSYGYTF
NA	NA	TRBV20-1	TRBJ2-1	TGCAGTGCTAGGCACACCTATGAGCAGTTCTTC	CSARHTYEQFF
TRBD1	NA	TRBV19	TRBJ2-2	TGTGCCAGTATCCGGCCAGGGGGTGGCACCGGGGAGCTGTTTTTT	CASIRPGGGTGELFF
NA	NA	TRBV7-2	TRBJ2-3	TGTGCCAGCAGCTTGCGGTCACTAGAGCCAGATACGCAGTATTTT	CASSLRSLEPDTQYF
NA	NA	TRBV19	TRBJ1-2	TGTGCCAGTAGTATTGGAGGGACCTATGGCTACACCTTC	CASSIGGTYGYTF
NA	NA	TRBV7-6	TRBJ2-7	TGTGCCAGCAGCCTAGGCGCCGGGACAAAGGCCTACGAGCAGTACTTC	CASSLGAGTKAYEQYF
NA	NA	TRBV2	TRBJ1-3	TGTGCCAGCAGGGCCAGGGACTGGAGCTCTGGAAACACCATATATTTT	CASRARDWSSGNTIYF
TRBD1	NA	TRBV4-1	TRBJ1-3	TGCGCCAGCAGCCCGACCGGGACAGGGCTTGGGATCCTAGGCACCATATATTTT	CASSPTGTGLGILGTIYF
TRBD2	once	TRBV7-2	TRBJ2-3	TGTGCCAGCAGCTTTGTGGCGGGAGGGTCGGATACGCAGTATTTT	CASSFVAGGSDTQYF
NA	NA	TRBV7-8	TRBJ1-2	TGTGCCAGCAGCTTAGAGGGGCCACGCCAAGGTTTTGGCTACACCTTC	CASSLEGPRQGFGYTF
NA	NA	TRBV24-1	TRBJ1-1	TGTGCCACCAGTGATTTAGGCAGGGGCACTGAAGCTTTCTTT	CATSDLGRGTEAFF
TRBD1	NA	TRBV10-1	TRBJ1-1	TGCGCCAAAAACCTGACAGGGGCCACTGAAGCTTTCTTT	CAKNLTGATEAFF
TRBD2	NA	TRBV19	TRBJ2-3	TGTGCCAGTGGGTCTAGCGGGTACACAGATACGCAGTATTTT	CASGSSGYTDTQYF
TRBD2	once	TRBV3-1/TRBV3-2	TRBJ2-3	TGTGCCAGCAGCCAAGATCTTAGGACTAGCGGGGGGGTAGGGGCCACAGATACGCAGTATTTT	CASSQDLRTSGGVGATDTQYF
TRBD1	NA	TRBV7-2	TRBJ1-2	TGTGCCAGCAGCTTCGTGGCAGGGGGTTTCGATGGCTACACCTTC	CASSFVAGGFDGYTF
NA	NA	TRBV7-3	TRBJ2-2	TGTGCCAGCAGCTCACCCGGGGGGGAGCTGTTTTTT	CASSSPGGELFF